This TCR beta chain was documented in a study of blood T cell repertoires in COVID-19. For the study at large: Acute-phase and convalescent COVID-19 samples originated in the United States, Italy and Spain. Sample material is recorded as cDNA or gDNA derived from T cells, B-cell-depleted T cells, or PBMCs.

Only in-frame clones appear in the TCRdb table, and some are missing; sequencing was by immunoSEQ multiplex PCR. The sample has about 200,000 clones, roughly 80% seen once. CDR3 length: 14 residues. Trimming took 4 bases from V and 11 from J, leaving 20 bases between them. Germline CDR1 reads MNHEY; CDR2 reads SVGAGI. V is TRBV6-5 and J is TRBJ1-1, with D maybe TRBD1 (5 bases). This clonotype was obtained from a human donor in a cohort sampled during active COVID-19. The specimen was peripheral blood. The CDR3 nucleotides are TGTGCCAGCAGTTCCCGGGGGGTAGGGGCTAGGGCTTTCTTT. Translating gives CASSSRGVGARAFF.